This TCR beta chain was observed in a study of cytomegalovirus exposure and HLA in healthy donors. Study information: A subsequent analysis stated that the 120 or so validation repertoires were run on the same platform as the 550 to 750 first-cohort repertoires.

Profiled with immunoSEQ multiplex PCR; TCRdb holds only in-frame clones, not every one. The sample has some 90,000 clones; about 96% are singletons. General study results and limits: As was reported, the classifier diagnosed cytomegalovirus status with high specificity and sensitivity. Rare sequences made up most TCRs, while some public TCRs were found in many donors.

The approximately 120-subject validation cohort, separate from the roughly 670-subject first cohort, included the donors. Regarding this clone: The antigen is unknown.

With 0 bases clipped from V and 2 bases from J, the junction kept 9 bases outside the gene matches. In germline, CDR1 is LNHNV, CDR2 YYDKDF (reference sequence). The CDR3 totals 18 residues. The source of this sequence is a man aged 18 to 29 in good health and CMV-seronegative. The sample was PBMCs. The chain combines TRBV15 with TRBJ2-1; 8 bases agree with TRBD1. In nucleotides, the CDR3 is TGTGCCACCAGCAGAGATGCCGGGACAGGTCTCCCCTACAATGAGCAGTTCTTC. This encodes CATSRDAGTGLPYNEQFF.